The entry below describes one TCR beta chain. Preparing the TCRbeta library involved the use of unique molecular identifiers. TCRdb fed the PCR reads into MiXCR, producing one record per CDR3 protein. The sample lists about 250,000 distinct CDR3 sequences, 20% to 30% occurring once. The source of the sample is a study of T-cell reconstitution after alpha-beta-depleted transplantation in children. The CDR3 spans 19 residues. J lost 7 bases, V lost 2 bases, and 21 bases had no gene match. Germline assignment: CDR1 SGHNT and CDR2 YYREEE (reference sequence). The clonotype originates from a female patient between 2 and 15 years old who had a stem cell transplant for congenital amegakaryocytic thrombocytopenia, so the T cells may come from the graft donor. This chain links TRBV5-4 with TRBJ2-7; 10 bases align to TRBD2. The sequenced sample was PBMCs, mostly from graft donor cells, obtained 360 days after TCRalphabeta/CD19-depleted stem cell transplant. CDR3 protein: CASSFRPREASGSTREQYF. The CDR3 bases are TGTGCCAGCAGCTTCCGCCCCAGGGAGGCTAGCGGGAGTACGAGGGAGCAGTACTTC.